This T cell receptor beta chain came from a study of draining lymph node invasion in breast cancer (dated by TCRdb to between 2020 and 2021). The study in broad terms: Nodal metastasis was diagnosed by histology and cytokeratin immunohistochemistry, and confirmation was obtained by EpCAM/CD45 flow cytometry. In a separate targeted assay, sorted memory regulatory T cells and memory conventional CD4 T cells were compared across breast cancer tissues by bulk TCR-beta CDR3 sequencing. Each patient contributed matched non-invaded and tumor-invaded tumor-draining lymph nodes plus the primary tumor, profiled for both Treg and Tconv subsets. The separate targeted TCR sequencing included lymph nodes from five patients, and primary tumors were also sequenced for three of those five patients.

This clonotype has more than one count but fewer than ten. Its antigen remains undetermined. No qualities accompany the bases; no much larger clone lies one base away. Results the study describes overall, beyond this receptor: Roughly 14-25% of Treg TCRs were shared with Tconvs per tissue, interpreted as suggesting peripheral Treg induction. Tracking of the top-100 tumor clones could be carried out in just a couple of patients. Some of the top 100 tumor clones were detected in invaded and non-invaded nodes, and this detection was taken to suggest recirculation between tumor and draining nodes. Across all tissues in the targeted TCR-seq data, Tregs appeared to be more clonally expanded than Tconvs, and both subsets showed lower diversity in tumor than in lymph nodes. TCRs shared between Treg and Tconv subsets were regarded as suggestive, but not proof, of a common clonal origin. Data could not resolve whether Treg conversion occurred in a given organ or whether converted Tregs recirculated between nodes and tumor.

Cut back by 1 base and 2 bases, the V and J ends lie 26 bases apart. CDR1 and CDR2 are drawn from the germline V gene: MGHRA, YSYEKL. From the cysteine through the phenylalanine, the CDR3 covers 20 amino acids. The read is trimmed to its CDR3 DNA, 60 bases read in frame from base 1. Memory regulatory T cells were isolated by sorting for CD4+ CD45RA- CD25high cells. Whether a tumor-draining lymph node counted as invaded or non-invaded depended on the presence or absence of metastatic tumor cells. Before staining and sorting, a Miltenyi Pan T Cell isolation kit was used to pre-enrich the T cells. Primary tumors were characterized by immunohistochemistry for estrogen receptor, progesterone receptor, HER2 and Ki-67. Within a few hours after surgery, fresh surgical tissue was processed by cutting the tissue into small fragments. Tissue fragments were enzymatically digested with Liberase TL plus DNase for about 20 minutes and filtered through a 40-micrometer strainer. After DAPI live/dead staining, cells were sorted on a BD FACS Aria II, reaching roughly 97-99% purity. Sorted cells were lysed in TCL buffer and RNA was purified with a Norgen Single Cell RNA purification kit including DNase treatment.

The library was generated by bulk RNA-seq. The instrument was an Illumina HiSeq 2500. As for the original processing: For the separate targeted TCR-seq dataset, MiXCR version 2.1.5 with default parameters extracted and quantified CDR3 sequences from raw reads. In the separate targeted TCR-seq dataset, TCR-beta clones were defined by the combination of V gene, J gene and CDR3 sequence. The separate targeted TCR-seq dataset was filtered by first dropping clones with fewer than three counts and then keeping only the 90% most strongly expressed clones in each sample. The separate targeted TCR-seq dataset calculated Treg-Tconv overlap for each tissue as the number of shared clones divided by the total number of Treg clones, multiplied by 100. TCRdb ran its own pipeline on the public reads, namely fastp trimming at Q25 and MiXCR clone calling, and kept in-frame beta chains. All rows with the same CDR3 protein become a single entry with the most common DNA and genes. TCRdb's processing, not the study's, gives the V and J calls here. The sample data list some 3,100 distinct CDR3 sequences, and less than 65% of these were observed just once. The top ten constitute 3.4% of the sample.

This chain is built from TRBV4-1 and TRBJ1-2; no D gene call is confident. The clonotype originates from a female donor with luminal breast cancer. The sequencing input was sorted memory Tregs from a lymph node. Per the publication, the cell subset or site label means: CD45RA-negative sorted CD4+ T cells (memory Tconv or effector/memory Treg). CDR3 loop: CASSQVVYFVSGPLNYGYTF. DNA sequence: TGCGCCAGCAGCCAAGTCGTCTACTTTGTGTCTGGTCCCCTGAACTATGGCTACACCTTC.